The present TCR beta chain was sequenced within a study of metastatic and nonmetastatic thyroid tumors. Study information: Both malignant and benign thyroid patients supplied peripheral blood and tumor or nodule tissue samples, across which the repertoires of these patients were then compared.

Treatment of any kind had been given to no patient before thyroid surgery. As originally analysed: Across clinicopathological groups, CDR3 differences served as the basis for building a distant-metastasis classifier for papillary thyroid cancer. TCRdb re-analyzed the PCR reads using MiXCR. Clone size and V and J calls follow TCRdb, not the original study. The sample carries some 17,000 clones, approximately 30% recorded once. The V end was cut by 4 bases, the J end by 6 bases, with 6 bases between. Germline lookup yields CDR1 LNHDA and CDR2 SQIVND (reference sequence). The CDR3 spans 12 residues. On this clone itself: The antigen remains undetermined.

Findings and limits, study-wide: Reported TCR beta diversity, measured in blood and tumor, was significantly higher for malignant thyroid tumors than for benign nodules.

The sequenced sample consisted of adjacent normal tissue. The clonotype comes from a female donor with papillary thyroid cancer or a benign thyroid nodule (not recorded which). Some clones in this sample may be carry-over from other donors' samples. This chain joins TRBV19 and TRBJ2-2; D gene uncertain. CDR3: CASSNGAGELFF. The CDR3 DNA is TGTGCCAGTAGTAACGGTGCCGGGGAGCTGTTTTTT.